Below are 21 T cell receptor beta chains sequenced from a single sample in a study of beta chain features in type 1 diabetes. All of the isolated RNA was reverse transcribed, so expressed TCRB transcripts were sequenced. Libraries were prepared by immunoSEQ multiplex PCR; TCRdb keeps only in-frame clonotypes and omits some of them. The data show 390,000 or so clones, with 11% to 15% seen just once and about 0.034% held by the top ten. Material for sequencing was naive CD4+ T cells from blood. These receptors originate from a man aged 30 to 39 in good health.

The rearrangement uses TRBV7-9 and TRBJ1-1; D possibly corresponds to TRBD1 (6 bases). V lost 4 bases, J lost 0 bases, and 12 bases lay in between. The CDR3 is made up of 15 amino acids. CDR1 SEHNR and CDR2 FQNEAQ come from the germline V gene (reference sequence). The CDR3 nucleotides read TGTGCCAGCAGCTCAGCAGGGGCCATGAACACTGAAGCTTTCTTT. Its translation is CASSSAGAMNTEAFF.

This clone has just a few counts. The CDR3 DNA reads TGCAGCGTTGGGAAAAAGGGAGCTTTCTTT. Translation gives CSVGKKGAFF. The V gene is TRBV29-1, the J gene TRBJ1-1, with D hard to call. Germline lookup yields CDR1 SQVTM and CDR2 ANQGSEA. The CDR3 runs 10 residues. Trimming removed 4 bases from V and 10 bases from J, with 10 bases in between.

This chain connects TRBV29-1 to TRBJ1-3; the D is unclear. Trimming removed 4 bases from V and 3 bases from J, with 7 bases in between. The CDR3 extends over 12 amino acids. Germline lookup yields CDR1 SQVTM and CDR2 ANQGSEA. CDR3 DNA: TGCAGCGTTGCGGGGATTGGAAACACCATATATTTT. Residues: CSVAGIGNTIYF.

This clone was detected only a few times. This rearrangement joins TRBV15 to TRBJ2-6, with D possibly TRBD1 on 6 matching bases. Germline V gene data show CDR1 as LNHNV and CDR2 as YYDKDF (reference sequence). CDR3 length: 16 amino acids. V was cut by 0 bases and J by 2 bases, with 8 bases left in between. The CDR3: CATSREWTAGANVLTF. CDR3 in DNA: TGTGCCACCAGCAGAGAATGGACAGCTGGGGCCAACGTCCTGACTTTC.

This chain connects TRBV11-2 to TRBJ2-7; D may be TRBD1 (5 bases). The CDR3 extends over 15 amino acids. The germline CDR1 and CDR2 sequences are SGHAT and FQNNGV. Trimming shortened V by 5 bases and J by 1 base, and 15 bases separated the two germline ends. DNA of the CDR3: TGTGCCAGCAGCCCTTCGACAGAACTTTCCTACGAGCAGTACGTC. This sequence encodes CASSPSTELSYEQYV.

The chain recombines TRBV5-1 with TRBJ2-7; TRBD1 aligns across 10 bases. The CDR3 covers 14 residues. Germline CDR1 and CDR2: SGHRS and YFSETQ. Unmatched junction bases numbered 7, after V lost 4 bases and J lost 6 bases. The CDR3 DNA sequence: TGCGCCAGCAGCCTACGGGACAGGGGTCGCGAGCAGTACTTC. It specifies CASSLRDRGREQYF.

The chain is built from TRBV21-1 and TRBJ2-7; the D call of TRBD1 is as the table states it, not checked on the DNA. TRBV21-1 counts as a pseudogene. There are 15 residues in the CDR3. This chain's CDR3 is CASNYKSGVTYEQYF. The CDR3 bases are TGTGCCAGCAACTATAAGTCAGGGGTTACCTACGAGCAGTACTTC.

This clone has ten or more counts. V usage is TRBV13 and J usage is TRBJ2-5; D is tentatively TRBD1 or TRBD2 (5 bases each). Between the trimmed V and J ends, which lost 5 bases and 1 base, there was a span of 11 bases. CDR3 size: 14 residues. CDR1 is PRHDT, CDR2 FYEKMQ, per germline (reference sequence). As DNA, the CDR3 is TGTGCCAGCAGCCGGACGGGGCTCCAAGAGACCCAGTACTTC. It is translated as CASSRTGLQETQYF.

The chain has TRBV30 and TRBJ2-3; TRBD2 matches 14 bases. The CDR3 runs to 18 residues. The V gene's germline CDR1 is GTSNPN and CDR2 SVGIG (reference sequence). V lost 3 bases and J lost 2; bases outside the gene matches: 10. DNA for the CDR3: TGTGCCTGGAGCGGACTAGCGGGAGGAGTTTGGTCCACAGATACGCAGTATTTT. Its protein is CAWSGLAGGVWSTDTQYF. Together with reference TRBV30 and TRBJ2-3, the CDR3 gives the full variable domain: SQTIHQWPATLVQPVGSPLSLECTVEGTSNPNLYWYRQAAGRGLQLLFYSVGIGQISSEVPQNLSASRPQDRQFILSSKKLLLSDSGFYLCAWSGLAGGVWSTDTQYFGPGTRLTVL.

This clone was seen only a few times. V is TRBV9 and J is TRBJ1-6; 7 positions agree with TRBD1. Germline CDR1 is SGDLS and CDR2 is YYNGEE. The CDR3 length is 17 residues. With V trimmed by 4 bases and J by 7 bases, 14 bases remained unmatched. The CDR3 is CASSHSQSTGRNSPLHF. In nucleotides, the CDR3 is TGTGCCAGCAGCCACAGCCAATCGACAGGGCGAAATTCACCCCTCCACTTT. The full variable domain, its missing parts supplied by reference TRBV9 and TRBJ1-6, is DSGVTQTPKHLITATGQRVTLRCSPRSGDLSVYWYQQSLDQGLQFLIQYYNGEERAKGNILERFSAQQFPDLHSELNLSSLELGDSALYFCASSHSQSTGRNSPLHFGNGTRLTVT.

CDR3 sequence (DNA): TGTGCCAGCAGCCTCATGCCTCGTAGCGGGACAGTCCCGTCAAATGAGCAGTTCTTC. Its protein product is CASSLMPRSGTVPSNEQFF. This chain joins TRBV7-8 and TRBJ2-1; D is perhaps TRBD2 (8 bases). V was shortened by 5 bases and J by 7 bases, with 30 bases between the two germline ends. Germline CDR1 reads SGHVS; CDR2 reads FQNEAQ. This CDR3 spans 19 amino acids.

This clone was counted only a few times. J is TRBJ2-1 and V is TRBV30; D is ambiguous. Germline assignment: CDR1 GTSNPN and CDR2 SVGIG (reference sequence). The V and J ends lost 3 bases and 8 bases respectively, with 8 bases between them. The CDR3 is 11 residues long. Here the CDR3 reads CAWRGYYEQFF. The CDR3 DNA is TGTGCCTGGAGAGGGTACTATGAGCAGTTCTTC. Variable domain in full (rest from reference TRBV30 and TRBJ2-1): SQTIHQWPATLVQPVGSPLSLECTVEGTSNPNLYWYRQAAGRGLQLLFYSVGIGQISSEVPQNLSASRPQDRQFILSSKKLLLSDSGFYLCAWRGYYEQFFGPGTRLTVL.

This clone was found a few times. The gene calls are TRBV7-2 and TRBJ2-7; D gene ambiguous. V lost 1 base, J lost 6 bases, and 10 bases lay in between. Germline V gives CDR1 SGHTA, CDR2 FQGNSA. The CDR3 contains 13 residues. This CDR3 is CASSLGLEAEQYV. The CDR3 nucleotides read TGTGCCAGCAGCTTAGGGCTAGAGGCCGAGCAGTACGTC.

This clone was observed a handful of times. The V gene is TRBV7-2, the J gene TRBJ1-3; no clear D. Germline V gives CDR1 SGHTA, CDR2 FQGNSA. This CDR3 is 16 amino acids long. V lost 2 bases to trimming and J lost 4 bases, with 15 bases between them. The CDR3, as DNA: TGTGCCAGCAGCTTAATGACGGACGGGTCAGGAAACACCATATATTTT. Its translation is CASSLMTDGSGNTIYF.

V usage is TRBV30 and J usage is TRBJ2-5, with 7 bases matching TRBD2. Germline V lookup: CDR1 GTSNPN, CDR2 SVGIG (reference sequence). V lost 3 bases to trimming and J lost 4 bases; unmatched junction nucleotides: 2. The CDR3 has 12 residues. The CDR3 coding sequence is TGTGCCTGGAGCTCTAGCGGAGAGACCCAGTACTTC. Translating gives CAWSSSGETQYF.

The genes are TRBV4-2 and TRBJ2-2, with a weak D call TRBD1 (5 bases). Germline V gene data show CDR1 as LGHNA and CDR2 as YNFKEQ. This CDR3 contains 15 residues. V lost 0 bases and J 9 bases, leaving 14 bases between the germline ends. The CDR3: CASSQEKQALRELFF. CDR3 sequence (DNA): TGTGCCAGCAGCCAAGAGAAACAGGCCTTGAGGGAGCTGTTTTTT.

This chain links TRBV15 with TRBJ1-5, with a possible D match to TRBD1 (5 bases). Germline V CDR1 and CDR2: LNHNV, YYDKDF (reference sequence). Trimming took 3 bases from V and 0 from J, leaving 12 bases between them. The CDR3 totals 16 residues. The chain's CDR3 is CATSSVQGYSNQPQHF. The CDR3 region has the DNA TGTGCCACCAGCAGCGTTCAGGGTTATAGCAATCAGCCCCAGCATTTT. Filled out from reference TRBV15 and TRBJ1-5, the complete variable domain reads DAMVIQNPRYQVTQFGKPVTLSCSQTLNHNVMYWYQQKSSQAPKLLFHYYDKDFNNEADTPDNFQSRRPNTSFCFLDIRSPGLGDTAMYLCATSSVQGYSNQPQHFGDGTRLSIL.

CDR3 bases: TGCGCCAGCAGCTCCCCCGGGACTACATCCTACAATGAGCAGTTCTTC. This gives the protein CASSSPGTTSYNEQFF. The rearrangement links TRBV4-1 to TRBJ2-1; TRBD2 agrees at 7 bases. CDR1 is MGHRA, CDR2 YSYEKL, per germline. The CDR3 length is 16 residues. The junction had 8 bases not matched to a gene; V was cut back by 5 bases and J by 1 base.

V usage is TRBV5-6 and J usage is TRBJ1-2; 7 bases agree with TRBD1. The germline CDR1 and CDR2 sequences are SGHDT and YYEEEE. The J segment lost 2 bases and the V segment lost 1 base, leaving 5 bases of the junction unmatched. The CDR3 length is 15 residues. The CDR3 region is CASSLLATGNYGYTF. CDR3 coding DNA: TGTGCCAGCAGCTTGTTGGCGACAGGGAACTATGGCTACACCTTC.

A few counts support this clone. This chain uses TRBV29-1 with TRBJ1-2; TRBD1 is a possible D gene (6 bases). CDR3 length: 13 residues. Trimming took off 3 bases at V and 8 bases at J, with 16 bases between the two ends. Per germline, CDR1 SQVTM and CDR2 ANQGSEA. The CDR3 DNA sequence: TGCAGCGTTGATCAGTCCCAGGGGAGCGGCTACACCTTC. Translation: CSVDQSQGSGYTF.

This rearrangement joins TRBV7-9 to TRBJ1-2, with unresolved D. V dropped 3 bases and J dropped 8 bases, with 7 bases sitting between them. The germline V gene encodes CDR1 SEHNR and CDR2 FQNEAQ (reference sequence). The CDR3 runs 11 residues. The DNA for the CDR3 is TGTGCCAGCAGCTTGAGAGAGGGCTACACCTTC. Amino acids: CASSLREGYTF.